One sample yielded the 18 T cell receptor beta chains listed below, sequenced in a study of OX40 agonist ivuxolimab in advanced cancers. Profiling relied on immunoSEQ multiplex PCR, and the TCRdb table lists in-frame clones only, not all of them. The sample lists 45,000 to 60,000 clones, approximately 80% seen once, with 3.5% to 5.5% in the top ten. The source was CD4+ or CD8+ T cells sorted from blood, collected in a trial of the OX40 agonist ivuxolimab. These receptors all stem from an adult with an advanced solid tumor such as melanoma, head and neck, liver or kidney cancer.

In its sample, this clone was seen a few times. V and J are TRBV20-1 and TRBJ1-1; D gene ambiguous. Germline CDR1 DFQATT, CDR2 SNEGSKA (reference sequence). The CDR3 is 11 residues long. Between the trimmed V and J ends, which lost 4 bases and 1 base, there was a span of 4 bases. The CDR3: CSANRNTEAFF. In nucleotides, the CDR3 is TGCAGTGCTAACAGGAACACTGAAGCTTTCTTT.

Here the CDR3 reads CSVIRNTGELFF. The CDR3 nucleotides are TGCAGCGTGATAAGGAACACCGGGGAGCTGTTTTTT. The chain couples TRBV29-1 to TRBJ2-2; no clear D. The V gene lost 6 bases and the J gene lost 1 base, with 6 bases spanning the gap. Germline CDR1 and CDR2: SQVTM and ANQGSEA. CDR3 length: 12 residues.

The CDR3 DNA is TGCGCCAGCAGCCGGGGCAATGAGCAGTTCTTC. This sequence encodes CASSRGNEQFF. This chain uses TRBV5-1 with TRBJ2-1; maybe TRBD2 (5 bases). Germline assignment: CDR1 SGHRS and CDR2 YFSETQ. V was trimmed by 4 bases and J by 6 bases, leaving 5 bases between them. This CDR3 contains 11 residues.

Only a few counts were recorded for this clone. This sample also contains other DNA sequences that code for the same CDR3. The genes are TRBV19 and TRBJ1-2; 9 bases align to TRBD1. The V gene's germline CDR1 is LNHDA and CDR2 SQIVND (reference sequence). This CDR3 has 15 residues. Trimming removed 1 base from V and 2 bases from J; junction bases left unmatched: 2. The CDR3 DNA reads as TGTGCCAGTAGTATAGTTGGACAGGGGAACTATGGCTACACCTTC. Protein sequence: CASSIVGQGNYGYTF.

J is TRBJ1-5 and V is TRBV2; the match to TRBD1 covers 7 bases. V was clipped by 6 bases and J by 0 bases; unmatched bases: 11. This CDR3 contains 17 residues. From germline, CDR1 is SNHLY and CDR2 FYNNEI. The CDR3 sequence: CASSHRQGLSSNQPQHF. For the CDR3, the DNA is TGTGCCAGCAGCCATCGACAGGGCTTGAGTAGCAATCAGCCCCAGCATTTT.

The chain has TRBV27 and TRBJ1-2; D is possibly TRBD1 (6 bases). Germline CDR1 and CDR2: MNHEY and SMNVEV (reference sequence). CDR3 length: 17 amino acids. V was cut by 3 bases and J by 6 bases, with 23 bases left in between. CDR3 protein: CASSFGFTGKDKDGYTF. For the CDR3, the DNA is TGTGCCAGCAGTTTCGGGTTTACAGGGAAGGATAAGGATGGCTACACCTTC.

The V and J genes are TRBV19 and TRBJ1-4, with 7 bases that match TRBD1. CDR1 is LNHDA, CDR2 SQIVND, per germline (reference sequence). Trimming took 9 bases from V and 5 from J; bases not matched to a gene: 12. The CDR3 totals 15 residues. Here the CDR3 reads CASQNAGQTNEKLFF. The CDR3 region has the DNA TGTGCCAGCCAAAACGCGGGACAGACAAATGAAAAACTGTTTTTT. Full variable domain (remainder filled in from reference TRBV19 and TRBJ1-4): DGGITQSPKYLFRKEGQNVTLSCEQNLNHDAMYWYRQDPGQGLRLIYYSQIVNDFQKGDIAEGYSVSREKKESFPLTVTSAQKNPTAFYLCASQNAGQTNEKLFFGSGTQLSVL.

The chain couples TRBV5-1 to TRBJ2-5, with 16 bases matching TRBD2. Trimming cost V 3 bases and J 5 bases; bases outside gene matches: 4. From germline, CDR1 is SGHRS and CDR2 YFSETQ. The CDR3 contains 16 residues. The CDR3 region has the DNA TGCGCCAGCAGCTCGGGACTAGCGGGAGGGGTTGAGACCCAGTACTTC. This sequence encodes CASSSGLAGGVETQYF.

The genes are TRBV7-9 and TRBJ1-1; 8 positions match TRBD1. Unmatched junction bases numbered 3, after V lost 5 bases and J lost 4 bases. The CDR3 sequence is 13 residues long. CDR1 and CDR2 from the germline V gene are SEHNR and FQNEAQ (reference sequence). CDR3 protein: CASSTDRGTEAFF. The CDR3 DNA follows: TGTGCCAGCAGCACAGACAGGGGCACTGAAGCTTTCTTT.

The V call is TRBV18, the J call TRBJ2-7; 10 bases map to TRBD1. The V gene end was trimmed by 0 bases and the J gene end by 4 bases; junction bases not matched to a gene: 3. Germline lookup yields CDR1 KGHSH and CDR2 LQKENI. CDR3 length: 15 amino acids. The CDR3 sequence: CASSPPGQGRYEQYF. The CDR3, as DNA: TGTGCCAGCTCACCACCGGGACAGGGGAGGTACGAGCAGTACTTC.

The rearrangement links TRBV5-1 to TRBJ1-2; perhaps TRBD1 as D (5 bases). The ends were cut back, 5 bases at V and 10 bases at J, with 18 bases in the middle. The CDR3 has 13 amino acids. CDR1 and CDR2 (germline): SGHRS, YFSETQ. CDR3 residues: CASRGGTSVDYTF. CDR3 bases: TGCGCCAGCAGGGGAGGGACTAGTGTGGACTACACCTTC.

The V gene is TRBV5-1, the J gene TRBJ1-2, with D hard to call. Trimming cost V 0 bases and J 8 bases, with 11 bases left between them. The CDR3 spans 13 residues. CDR1 and CDR2 from the germline V gene are SGHRS and YFSETQ. CDR3 loop: CASSLEGETGYTF. In nucleotides, the CDR3 is TGCGCCAGCAGCTTGGAAGGAGAGACGGGCTACACCTTC. The full variable domain, its missing parts supplied by reference TRBV5-1 and TRBJ1-2, is KAGVTQTPRYLIKTRGQQVTLSCSPISGHRSVSWYQQTPGQGLQFLFEYFSETQRNKGNFPGRFSGRQFSNSRSEMNVSTLELGDSALYLCASSLEGETGYTFGSGTRLTVV.

The chain recombines TRBV5-8 with TRBJ1-1; unclear D gene. Trimming shortened V by 0 bases and J by 13 bases, and 10 bases separated the two germline ends. The CDR3 extends over 11 amino acids. Germline lookup yields CDR1 SGHTS and CDR2 YDEGEE. Here the CDR3 reads CASSLVHESFF. The CDR3 DNA sequence: TGTGCCAGCAGCTTGGTCCATGAGAGTTTCTTT.

This clone was found once. The CDR3 region is CASSSGQYNSPLHF. The CDR3 DNA reads TGCGCCAGCAGCTCGGGACAATATAATTCACCCCTCCACTTT. V gene TRBV5-1 combines with J gene TRBJ1-6; possibly TRBD1 for D (6 bases). Germline V gives CDR1 SGHRS, CDR2 YFSETQ. The V end was cut by 3 bases, the J end by 4 bases, with 8 bases between. The CDR3 is 14 residues long.

This clone is a singleton in its sample. The gene calls are TRBV7-9 and TRBJ1-1; maybe TRBD1 (6 bases). Between the trimmed V and J ends, which lost 7 bases and 1 base, there was a span of 19 bases. This CDR3 has 16 amino acids. Germline CDR1 reads SEHNR; CDR2 reads FQNEAQ (reference sequence). CDR3 amino acids: CASTPIRGKTNTEAFF. The CDR3 nucleotides are TGTGCCAGCACACCAATCAGGGGAAAGACGAACACTGAAGCTTTCTTT. Full variable domain (rest looked up from reference TRBV7-9 and TRBJ1-1): DTGVSQNPRHKITKRGQNVTFRCDPISEHNRLYWYRQTLGQGPEFLTYFQNEAQLEKSRLLSDRFSAERPKGSFSTLEIQRTEQGDSAMYLCASTPIRGKTNTEAFFGQGTRLTVV.

This clone was found once. The chain recombines TRBV6-1 with TRBJ1-5; D ambiguous. Germline V gene sequence: CDR1 MNHNS, CDR2 SASEGT. Trimming pared 10 bases from V and 3 bases from J, leaving 10 bases between. The CDR3 has 12 amino acids. CDR3 residues: CATRLPNQPQHF. As DNA, the CDR3 is TGTGCCACTCGGCTACCCAATCAGCCCCAGCATTTT.

This clone has only a few counts. V usage is TRBV5-8 and J usage is TRBJ2-2; D might be TRBD1 (5 bases). The CDR3 has 13 residues. V lost 7 bases and J lost 4, with 11 bases in between. CDR1 and CDR2 from the germline V gene are SGHTS and YDEGEE. CDR3 nucleotide sequence: TGTGCCAGCCTGTTTAGGGGCACCGGGGAGCTGTTTTTT. This encodes CASLFRGTGELFF.

This clone came up a few times. V and J are TRBV19 and TRBJ2-1; D is ambiguous. V was pared by 5 bases and J by 12 bases, with 11 bases between. This CDR3 region has 11 residues. Germline V lookup: CDR1 LNHDA, CDR2 SQIVND (reference sequence). The CDR3 loop reads CASSQGDRQFF. The CDR3 DNA sequence: TGTGCCAGTAGTCAAGGAGATCGGCAGTTCTTC. Supplemented by reference TRBV19 and TRBJ2-1, the full variable domain reads DGGITQSPKYLFRKEGQNVTLSCEQNLNHDAMYWYRQDPGQGLRLIYYSQIVNDFQKGDIAEGYSVSREKKESFPLTVTSAQKNPTAFYLCASSQGDRQFFGPGTRLTVL.